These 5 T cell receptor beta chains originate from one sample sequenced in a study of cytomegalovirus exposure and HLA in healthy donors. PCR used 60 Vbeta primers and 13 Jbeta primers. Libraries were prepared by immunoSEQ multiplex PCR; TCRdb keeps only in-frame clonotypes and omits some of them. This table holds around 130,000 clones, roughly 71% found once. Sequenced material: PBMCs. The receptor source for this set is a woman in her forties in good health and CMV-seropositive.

CDR3 DNA: TGTGCCAGCAGGCCCCTTGGGGCTAATCAGCCCCAGCATTTT. Translated: CASRPLGANQPQHF. This chain connects TRBV6-1 to TRBJ1-5; D possibly corresponds to TRBD1 (5 bases). Germline CDR1 is MNHNS and CDR2 is SASEGT. This CDR3 spans 14 amino acids. Between the trimmed V and J ends, which lost 6 bases and 4 bases, there was a span of 13 bases.

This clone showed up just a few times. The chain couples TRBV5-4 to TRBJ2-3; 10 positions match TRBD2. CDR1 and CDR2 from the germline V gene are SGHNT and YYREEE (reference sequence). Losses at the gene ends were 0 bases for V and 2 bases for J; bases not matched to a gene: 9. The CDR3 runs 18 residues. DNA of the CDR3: TGTGCCAGCAGCTTGGGCCCCCGGACTAGCGGTACCACAGATACGCAGTATTTT. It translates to CASSLGPRTSGTTDTQYF.

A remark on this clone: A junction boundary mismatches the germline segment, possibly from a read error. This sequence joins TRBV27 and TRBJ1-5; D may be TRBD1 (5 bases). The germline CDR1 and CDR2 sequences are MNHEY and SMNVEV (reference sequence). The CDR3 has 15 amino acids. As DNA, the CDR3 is TGTGCCAACAGTGAGACAGCAGTTCTCAATCAGCCCCAGCATTTT. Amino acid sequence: CANSETAVLNQPQHF.

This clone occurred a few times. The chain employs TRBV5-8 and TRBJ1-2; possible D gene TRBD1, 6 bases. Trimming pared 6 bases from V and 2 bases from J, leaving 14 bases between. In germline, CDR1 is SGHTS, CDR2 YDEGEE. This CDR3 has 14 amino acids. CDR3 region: CASKKGHTNYGYTF. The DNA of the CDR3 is TGTGCCAGCAAAAAGGGACATACAAACTATGGCTACACCTTC.

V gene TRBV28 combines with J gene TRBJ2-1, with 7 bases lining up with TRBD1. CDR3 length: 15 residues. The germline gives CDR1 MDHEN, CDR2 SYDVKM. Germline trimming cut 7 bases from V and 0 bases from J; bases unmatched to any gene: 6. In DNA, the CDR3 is TGTGCCAGCAACTACAGGGGTGTCTCCTACAATGAGCAGTTCTTC. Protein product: CASNYRGVSYNEQFF.